A single sample gave rise to the 21 T cell receptor beta chains below, sequenced in a study of CD4 T cells in relation to SARS-CoV-2 and coronaviruses. The protocol was immunoSEQ multiplex PCR, while the TCRdb copy is restricted to in-frame clones and leaves out a portion. Altogether some 42,000 clones are present, around 87% being singletons, with the ten largest covering approximately 8.8%. The sample taken for sequencing was memory CD4+ T cells from PBMCs. These receptors came from an adult with COVID-19.

This clone was detected only a few times. The chain employs TRBV6-5 and TRBJ1-5; D gene unclear. The CDR3 contains 10 residues. V was shortened by 8 bases and J by 7 bases, with 6 bases between the two germline ends. Germline CDR1 reads MNHEY; CDR2 reads SVGAGI. CDR3: CASGTQPQHF. For the CDR3, the DNA is TGTGCCAGCGGTACCCAGCCCCAGCATTTT.

The V gene is TRBV11-3, the J gene TRBJ2-3, with D tentatively TRBD1 or TRBD2 (5 bases each). V gave up 5 bases and J gave up 6 bases, with 12 bases separating them. CDR1 is SGHNT and CDR2 is YENEEA in the germline V gene. This CDR3 comprises 13 residues. The CDR3 DNA follows: TGTGCCAGCAGCGGGGACGTCGAGGATACGCAGTATTTT. Its protein product is CASSGDVEDTQYF.

This chain uses TRBV9 with TRBJ2-5, with 9 bases aligning to TRBD2. Germline CDR1 reads SGDLS; CDR2 reads YYNGEE. The CDR3 spans 18 residues. The V and J ends lost 5 bases and 1 base, in that order; junction bases with no gene match: 15. The CDR3 region is CASSPSLKRGDRQETQYF. The CDR3 coding sequence is TGTGCCAGCAGTCCCTCACTCAAGCGGGGGGACCGCCAAGAGACCCAGTACTTC.

As DNA, the CDR3 is TGTGCCAGCAGCCCATCCGGGACTAGCGGGGGAGAGACCCAGTACTTC. It is translated as CASSPSGTSGGETQYF. The chain carries TRBV13 and TRBJ2-5, with 14 bases matching TRBD2. Germline CDR1 reads PRHDT; CDR2 reads FYEKMQ (reference sequence). This CDR3 has 16 amino acids. V shed 5 bases, J shed 4 bases, and the junction held 6 bases outside the gene matches.

By share, this clone counts as medium-sized (0.01 to 0.1%). Other DNA sequences in this sample translate to the same CDR3. This chain joins TRBV6-5 and TRBJ2-2; D gene unclear. Germline CDR1 reads MNHEY; CDR2 reads SVGAGI. This CDR3 is built from 15 residues. V lost 6 bases to trimming and J lost 0 bases, with 11 bases between them. The CDR3 DNA sequence: TGTGCCAGCAGCAAGACAATCACGAACACCGGGGAGCTGTTTTTT. Its protein product is CASSKTITNTGELFF.

The chain links TRBV29-1 to TRBJ2-4; D is tentatively TRBD1 or TRBD2 (5 bases each). V lost 4 bases, J lost 8 bases, and 21 bases lay in between. Germline CDR1 reads SQVTM; CDR2 reads ANQGSEA. The CDR3 loop spans 15 amino acids. The DNA of the CDR3 is TGCAGCGTTGGGGATCAACGGGGCGTTTGGGACATTCAGTACTTC. Its translation: CSVGDQRGVWDIQYF.

The J gene is TRBJ2-3, the V gene TRBV5-1; TRBD1 matches at 8 bases. This CDR3 contains 15 residues. The germline gives CDR1 SGHRS, CDR2 YFSETQ. V lost 3 bases, J lost 13 bases, and 16 bases stayed unmatched. CDR3 in DNA: TGCGCCAGCAGCTCCACAACGACCGGGACAGGTCGCGAGTATTTT. It translates to CASSSTTTGTGREYF.

V gene TRBV5-4 combines with J gene TRBJ1-1, with 7 bases identical to TRBD1. Germline trimming cut 4 bases from V and 0 bases from J; bases unmatched to any gene: 6. CDR1 SGHNT and CDR2 YYREEE come from the germline V gene (reference sequence). The CDR3 has 15 amino acids. The CDR3 coding sequence is TGTGCCAGCAGCCCCCCAGGGGGGATGAACACTGAAGCTTTCTTT. It translates to CASSPPGGMNTEAFF.

The V gene is TRBV5-1, the J gene TRBJ2-3; 8 bases map to TRBD2. This CDR3 is 15 amino acids long. V was pared by 0 bases and J by 3 bases, with 3 bases of the junction left unmatched. CDR1 SGHRS and CDR2 YFSETQ come from the germline V gene. The DNA of the CDR3 is TGCGCCAGCAGCTTGGCTGCGGGGGGAACAGATACGCAGTATTTT. Translation: CASSLAAGGTDTQYF. Based on the CDR3 plus reference TRBV5-1 and TRBJ2-3, the full variable domain is KAGVTQTPRYLIKTRGQQVTLSCSPISGHRSVSWYQQTPGQGLQFLFEYFSETQRNKGNFPGRFSGRQFSNSRSEMNVSTLELGDSALYLCASSLAAGGTDTQYFGPGTRLTVL.

The chain employs TRBV3-1 (or the pseudogene TRBV3-2) and TRBJ1-6; D is unclear. Trimming removed 3 bases at V and 10 bases at J, with 13 bases between. The CDR3 is 14 residues long. Germline CDR1 LGHDT, CDR2 YNNKEL (reference sequence). The CDR3 coding sequence is TGTGCCAGCAGCCAGAGGGCCGCTGAATCACCCCTCCACTTT. Its translation is CASSQRAAESPLHF.

This chain links TRBV5-8 with TRBJ1-1; a weak D match, TRBD1 (5 bases). CDR1 is SGHTS and CDR2 is YDEGEE in the germline V gene. The CDR3 is 13 amino acids. Trimming removed 2 bases from V and 1 base from J, with 6 bases in between. CDR3 coding DNA: TGTGCCAGCAGCTTCGACAGGAACACTGAAGCTTTCTTT. It codes for CASSFDRNTEAFF.

DNA of the CDR3: TGTGCCAGCAGTCATATGGCCTCACGAGATTCACCCCTCCACTTT. Translation: CASSHMASRDSPLHF. The genes are TRBV6-5 and TRBJ1-6, with D hard to call. Germline CDR1 and CDR2: MNHEY and SVGAGI. Trimming pared 5 bases from V and 8 bases from J, leaving 16 bases between. The CDR3 is 15 residues long.

Only one count was recorded for this clone. The chain links TRBV11-1 to TRBJ2-2; no reliable D call. V was clipped by 5 bases and J by 4 bases, with 17 bases between them. The germline gives CDR1 SGHAT, CDR2 FQDESV (reference sequence). The CDR3 sequence is 16 residues long. Written as DNA, the CDR3 is TGTGCCAGCAGCCAACAACTGGCGGTATCCACCGGGGAGCTGTTTTTT. Its translation is CASSQQLAVSTGELFF.

V and J are TRBV13 and TRBJ1-4; no firm D call. This CDR3 is built from 13 residues. Germline values: CDR1 PRHDT, CDR2 FYEKMQ (reference sequence). V gave up 5 bases and J gave up 4 bases, with 8 bases separating them. The CDR3: CASSERNNEKLFF. The CDR3 region has the DNA TGTGCCAGCAGCGAGCGGAATAATGAAAAACTGTTTTTT. Using reference TRBV13 and TRBJ1-4 for the parts outside the CDR3, the full variable domain is AAGVIQSPRHLIKEKRETATLKCYPIPRHDTVYWYQQGPGQDPQFLISFYEKMQSDKGSIPDRFSAQQFSDYHSELNMSSLELGDSALYFCASSERNNEKLFFGSGTQLSVL.

The chain is built from TRBV6-5 and TRBJ2-1; D gene ambiguous. The V end was cut by 3 bases, the J end by 6 bases, with 9 bases between. The CDR3 is made up of 13 amino acids. CDR1 and CDR2 (germline): MNHEY, SVGAGI. The CDR3 bases are TGTGCCAGCAGTTATTTCGAGCTCAATGAGCAGTTCTTC. Encoded protein: CASSYFELNEQFF.

This clone was seen a single time. The chain employs TRBV6-6 and TRBJ1-1; D possibly corresponds to TRBD1 (5 bases). The V and J ends lost 5 bases and 0 bases respectively, with 13 bases between them. The CDR3 runs to 15 residues. Looked up from germline, CDR1 is MNHNY and CDR2 is SVGAGI (reference sequence). The CDR3 spells CASSTPGQLNTEAFF. In DNA form, the CDR3 reads TGTGCCAGCAGTACCCCCGGACAATTGAACACTGAAGCTTTCTTT.

The chain joins TRBV5-5 to TRBJ1-6; D gene ambiguous. The CDR3 runs 14 residues. The V end lost 4 bases, the J end lost 10 bases, and 15 bases lay between the germline ends. The germline V gene has CDR1 SGHKS and CDR2 YYEKEE (reference sequence). The CDR3: CASSGNTFTSPLHF. The CDR3 DNA reads as TGTGCCAGCAGCGGGAATACTTTTACCTCACCCCTCCACTTT.

The rearrangement uses TRBV5-1 and TRBJ2-7, with 8 bases fitting TRBD2. Germline loops: CDR1 SGHRS, CDR2 YFSETQ. The V segment lost 4 bases and the J segment 1 base; nucleotides outside the gene matches: 10. The CDR3 is made up of 16 amino acids. The CDR3 here is CASSHTPSGGSYEQYF. As DNA, the CDR3 is TGCGCCAGCAGCCATACCCCCAGCGGGGGTTCCTACGAGCAGTACTTC.

This rearrangement joins TRBV6-5 to TRBJ1-4; TRBD1 might be the D (6 bases). CDR1 and CDR2 from the germline V gene are MNHEY and SVGAGI. The CDR3 has 15 residues. V was clipped by 0 bases and J by 8 bases, with 13 bases between them. CDR3 sequence reads: CASSYSGRGWEKLFF. CDR3 nucleotides: TGTGCCAGCAGTTACTCGGGCAGGGGTTGGGAAAAACTGTTTTTT.

This chain connects TRBV28 to TRBJ2-6; TRBD1 matches 7 bases. Germline loops: CDR1 MDHEN, CDR2 SYDVKM. The V segment lost 4 bases and the J segment 2 bases; nucleotides outside the gene matches: 5. This CDR3 is 16 amino acids long. In DNA, the CDR3 is TGTGCCAGCAGTTACACCACAGGGGCTGGGGCCAACGTCCTGACTTTC. It translates to CASSYTTGAGANVLTF.

V gene TRBV7-2 combines with J gene TRBJ2-7; 10 bases line up with TRBD1. Trimming took 6 bases from V and 5 from J; bases not matched to a gene: 7. CDR3 size: 14 residues. Per germline, CDR1 SGHTA and CDR2 FQGNSA. The chain's CDR3 is CASSRDRGINEQYF. CDR3 sequence (DNA): TGTGCCAGCAGTCGGGACAGGGGTATCAACGAGCAGTACTTC.